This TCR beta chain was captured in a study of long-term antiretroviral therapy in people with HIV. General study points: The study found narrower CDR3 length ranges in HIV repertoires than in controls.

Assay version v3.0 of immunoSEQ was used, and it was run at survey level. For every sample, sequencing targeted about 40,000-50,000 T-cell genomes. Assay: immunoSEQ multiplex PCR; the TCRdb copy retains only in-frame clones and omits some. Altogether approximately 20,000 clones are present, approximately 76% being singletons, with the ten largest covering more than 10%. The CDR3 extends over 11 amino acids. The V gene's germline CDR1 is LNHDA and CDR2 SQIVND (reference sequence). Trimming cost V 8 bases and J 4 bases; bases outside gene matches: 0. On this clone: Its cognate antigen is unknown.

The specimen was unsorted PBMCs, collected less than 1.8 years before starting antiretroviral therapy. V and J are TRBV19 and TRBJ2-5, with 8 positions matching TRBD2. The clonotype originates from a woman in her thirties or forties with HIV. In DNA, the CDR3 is TGTGCCAGTCGGGGGGGAGAGACCCAGTACTTC. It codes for CASRGGETQYF.